Below are 26 T cell receptor beta chains sequenced from a single sample in a study of shared clonotypes between healthy human individuals (dated by TCRdb to the early 2020s). To prepare the library, the immunoSEQ multiplex PCR assay was applied. TCRdb took over this immuneACCESS table, retaining in-frame rearrangements with V and J assigned. Such tables are incomplete; in checked studies, under half of the missing clones stem from an unresolved V gene, and the remainder is unexplained. This sample holds about 690,000 clones; roughly 87% were observed only once. The biggest ten clones account for 30% to 40% of the sample. The specimen sequenced was memory CD8+ T cells from PBMCs. The cell subset or site label here, explained by the study, means: CD45RO+ cells pooled with CCR7-negative TemRA cells. These receptors all come from a man in his late teens or twenties in good health. Some clones in this sample may be carry-over from other donors' samples.

This rearrangement joins TRBV5-4 to TRBJ2-7, with D perhaps TRBD2 (5 bases). The V gene lost 0 bases and the J gene lost 5 bases, with 12 bases spanning the gap. Germline CDR1 and CDR2: SGHNT and YYREEE (reference sequence). The length of the CDR3 is 14 residues. The CDR3 DNA reads as TGTGCCAGCAGCTTGGCCCGAGCGGCTGACGAGCAGTACTTC. Amino acids: CASSLARAADEQYF.

CDR3 in amino acids: CASSFEEQYF. The CDR3 DNA is TGCGCCAGCAGCTTCGAAGAGCAGTACTTC. V usage is TRBV5-1 and J usage is TRBJ2-7; D ambiguous. The CDR3 contains 10 residues. V lost 2 bases and J lost 7, with 4 bases in between. CDR1 and CDR2 from the germline V gene are SGHRS and YFSETQ.

The chain has TRBV27 and TRBJ2-3, with a possible D match to TRBD2 (6 bases). Germline V gene lookup returns CDR1 MNHEY and CDR2 SMNVEV (reference sequence). The CDR3 runs 17 residues. Trimming took 5 bases from V and 4 from J, leaving 22 bases between them. The CDR3 nucleotides are TGTGCCAGCAGTGGGAATCCAGCGGGCGTCACCTCAGATACGCAGTATTTT. It specifies CASSGNPAGVTSDTQYF.

This clone was recorded only once. The rearrangement links TRBV28 to TRBJ2-7; TRBD1 matches at 8 bases. Trimming took 6 bases from V and 4 from J; bases not matched to a gene: 14. Germline V lookup: CDR1 MDHEN, CDR2 SYDVKM. This CDR3 is 16 amino acids long. For the CDR3, the DNA is TGTGCCAGCAGCCACCCGAGACAGGGGTTGAGATACGAGCAGTACTTC. Residues: CASSHPRQGLRYEQYF.

The chain joins TRBV2 to TRBJ1-3; 9 positions match TRBD1. This CDR3 has 20 residues. Trimming removed 7 bases from V and 3 bases from J; junction bases left unmatched: 22. CDR1 is SNHLY, CDR2 FYNNEI, per germline. CDR3 coding DNA: TGTGCCAGCATGGGGCTTGGGGCCTACCCGGGACAGGGATTTGGAAACACCATATATTTT. Translation: CASMGLGAYPGQGFGNTIYF. Full variable domain (rest looked up from reference TRBV2 and TRBJ1-3): EPEVTQTPSHQVTQMGQEVILRCVPISNHLYFYWYRQILGQKVEFLVSFYNNEISEKSEIFDDQFSVERPDGSNFTLKIRSTKLEDSAMYFCASMGLGAYPGQGFGNTIYFGEGSWLTVV.

This clone was counted only a few times. The chain links TRBV9 to TRBJ1-1; a possible D gene is TRBD1 (6 bases). The CDR3 spans 17 residues. With 4 bases removed from V and 1 base from J, the gap between germline ends came to 20 bases. Per the germline V gene, CDR1 is SGDLS and CDR2 is YYNGEE. DNA for the CDR3: TGTGCCAGCAGCATCCGCAAGGATCGGGGGCCGAACACTGAAGCTTTCTTT. Translating it yields CASSIRKDRGPNTEAFF.

The chain is built from TRBV5-6 and TRBJ2-7; no clear D. This CDR3 spans 14 amino acids. CDR1 is SGHDT, CDR2 YYEEEE, per germline. The V gene lost 0 bases and the J gene lost 2 bases, with 9 bases spanning the gap. CDR3 sequence: CASSLVVAAYEQYF. CDR3 nucleotide sequence: TGTGCCAGCAGCTTGGTTGTCGCAGCCTACGAGCAGTACTTC. Supplemented by reference TRBV5-6 and TRBJ2-7, the full variable domain reads DAGVTQSPTHLIKTRGQQVTLRCSPKSGHDTVSWYQQALGQGPQFIFQYYEEEERQRGNFPDRFSGHQFPNYSSELNVNALLLGDSALYLCASSLVVAAYEQYFGPGTRLTVT.

The V call is TRBV25-1, the J call TRBJ2-3, with D perhaps being TRBD1 or TRBD2 (5 bases each). Germline V gene data show CDR1 as MGHDK and CDR2 as SYGVNS. Trimming took 6 bases from V and 1 from J, leaving 11 bases between them. The CDR3 has 14 amino acids. This CDR3 reads CASSRDRRTDTQYF. DNA for the CDR3: TGTGCCAGCAGCCGGGACCGACGCACAGATACGCAGTATTTT.

Notes on this clone: A read error may account for a junction end that differs from germline. The CDR3 coding sequence is TGTGCCAGCATTTTAGGGGCGGGAGGGCAAGATACGCAGTATTTT. It yields the protein CASILGAGGQDTQYF. The chain employs TRBV28 and TRBJ2-3; 9 bases align to TRBD2. From germline, CDR1 is MDHEN and CDR2 SYDVKM. The CDR3 has 15 residues. Variable domain in full (rest from reference TRBV28 and TRBJ2-3): DVKVTQSSRYLVKRTGEKVFLECVQDMDHENMFWYRQDPGLGLRLIYFSYDVKMKEKGDIPEGYSVSREKKERFSLILESASTNQTSMYLCASILGAGGQDTQYFGPGTRLTVL.

V gene TRBV5-6 combines with J gene TRBJ2-7, with D tentatively TRBD2 (6 bases). Germline CDR1 reads SGHDT; CDR2 reads YYEEEE. The germline V and J ends were trimmed by 4 bases and 3 bases, with 14 bases remaining between them. This CDR3 spans 14 amino acids. The DNA of the CDR3 is TGTGCCAGCAGCCCCGGTGGGAGGTTCTACGAGCAGTACTTC. Translation gives CASSPGGRFYEQYF.

This chain joins TRBV11-2 and TRBJ2-1; 10 nucleotides align to TRBD1. This CDR3 has 13 amino acids. The V gene end was trimmed by 1 base and the J gene end by 15 bases; junction bases not matched to a gene: 6. CDR1 and CDR2 from the germline V gene are SGHAT and FQNNGV. CDR3 sequence reads: CASSLVDRGLSFF. Here the CDR3 DNA reads TGTGCCAGCAGCTTAGTTGACAGGGGGCTATCGTTCTTC.

This chain links TRBV7-9 with TRBJ2-5; 9 bases are shared with TRBD2. The CDR3 sequence is 15 residues long. V was pared by 5 bases and J by 5 bases, with 9 bases of the junction left unmatched. Germline assignment: CDR1 SEHNR and CDR2 FQNEAQ (reference sequence). This CDR3 reads CASSPRREGRETQYF. CDR3 nucleotides: TGTGCCAGCAGCCCGCGGCGGGAGGGCCGGGAGACCCAGTACTTC.

V and J are TRBV7-9 and TRBJ1-1; D not certain. Germline V CDR1 and CDR2: SEHNR, FQNEAQ (reference sequence). This CDR3 is 13 amino acids long. The V end lost 5 bases, the J end lost 8 bases, and 15 bases lay between the germline ends. The CDR3 spells CASSPILVPEAFF. The CDR3, as DNA: TGTGCCAGCAGCCCCATTTTGGTCCCGGAAGCTTTCTTT. The full variable domain, in which reference TRBV7-9 and TRBJ1-1 provide the parts outside the CDR3, is DTGVSQNPRHKITKRGQNVTFRCDPISEHNRLYWYRQTLGQGPEFLTYFQNEAQLEKSRLLSDRFSAERPKGSFSTLEIQRTEQGDSAMYLCASSPILVPEAFFGQGTRLTVV.

This clone was picked up one time. The V and J genes are TRBV7-3 and TRBJ2-1, with D perhaps matching TRBD1 (5 bases). CDR1 SGHTA and CDR2 FQGTGA come from the germline V gene. V lost 5 bases and J 8 bases, leaving 19 bases between the germline ends. This CDR3 has 15 residues. The CDR3 DNA reads as TGTGCCAGCAGCCTGACGTTCGTAGGGGCCGATGAGCAGTTCTTC. It translates to CASSLTFVGADEQFF. Combining the CDR3 with reference TRBV7-3 and TRBJ2-1 gives the whole variable domain GAGVSQTPSNKVTEKGKYVELRCDPISGHTALYWYRQSLGQGPEFLIYFQGTGAADDSGLPNDRFFAVRPEGSVSTLKIQRTERGDSAVYLCASSLTFVGADEQFFGPGTRLTVL.

J is TRBJ2-3 and V is TRBV27; TRBD1 or TRBD2 may be the D gene (5 bases each). Trimming took off 8 bases at V and 3 bases at J, with 18 bases between the two ends. The CDR3 consists of 15 residues. Germline-derived CDR1 and CDR2 are MNHEY and SMNVEV (reference sequence). CDR3 DNA: TGTGCCAGCTATGCTTCGAGTTGGGGGACAGATACGCAGTATTTT. It codes for CASYASSWGTDTQYF.

CDR3 nucleotides: TGTGCCAGCAGCGGGGACAGAGCTGGCTACACCTTC. It translates to CASSGDRAGYTF. The V call is TRBV7-8, the J call TRBJ1-2; TRBD1 matches 7 bases. CDR1 and CDR2 from the germline V gene are SGHVS and FQNEAQ. V gave up 5 bases and J gave up 7 bases; unmatched junction bases: 4. The length of the CDR3 is 12 residues.

The gene calls are TRBV30 and TRBJ1-1; D is undetermined. The germline V gene encodes CDR1 GTSNPN and CDR2 SVGIG (reference sequence). V lost 3 bases and J lost 0, with 14 bases in between. The CDR3 extends over 15 amino acids. CDR3 bases: TGTGCCTGGAGAGAACAGTTTACTATGAACACTGAAGCTTTCTTT. Translation gives CAWREQFTMNTEAFF.

In its sample, this clone was seen once. The chain uses TRBV9 and TRBJ2-7; perhaps D is TRBD1 or TRBD2 (5 bases each). Trimming shortened V by 4 bases and J by 2 bases, and 16 bases separated the two germline ends. Per germline, CDR1 SGDLS and CDR2 YYNGEE. This CDR3 has 15 residues. CDR3 coding DNA: TGTGCCAGCAGCCCCACGCCGGGGCTTACCTACGAGCAGTACTTC. Protein: CASSPTPGLTYEQYF.

The V gene is TRBV6-5, the J gene TRBJ1-2; 7 bases agree with TRBD1. Trimming cost V 5 bases and J 6 bases; bases outside gene matches: 0. CDR1 and CDR2 from the germline V gene are MNHEY and SVGAGI. CDR3 length: 11 amino acids. CDR3 nucleotide sequence: TGTGCCAGCAGTACAGGGGATGGCTACACCTTC. Translation gives CASSTGDGYTF.

This chain uses TRBV18 with TRBJ1-1, with D unclear. Germline V CDR1 and CDR2: KGHSH, LQKENI. The V and J ends lost 4 bases and 7 bases respectively, with 19 bases between them. The CDR3 is 15 residues long. Here the CDR3 reads CASSRYNSWKREAFF. CDR3 DNA sequence: TGTGCCAGCTCACGGTATAATTCGTGGAAACGTGAAGCTTTCTTT.

The chain combines TRBV5-8 with TRBJ2-6, with D uncertain. V was clipped by 3 bases and J by 0 bases, with 7 bases between them. The CDR3 runs to 15 residues. Germline V gene lookup returns CDR1 SGHTS and CDR2 YDEGEE. CDR3 bases: TGTGCCAGCAGCTGGGGTTTCTCTGGGGCCAACGTCCTGACTTTC. Its protein product is CASSWGFSGANVLTF. Full variable domain (missing parts from reference TRBV5-8 and TRBJ2-6): EAGVTQSPTHLIKTRGQQATLRCSPISGHTSVYWYQQALGLGLQFLLWYDEGEERNRGNFPPRFSGRQFPNYSSELNVNALELEDSALYLCASSWGFSGANVLTFGAGSRLTVL.

The chain has TRBV6-5 and TRBJ2-7, with D uncertain. Trimming removed 2 bases at V and 6 bases at J, with 14 bases between. The CDR3 consists of 14 residues. Germline assignment: CDR1 MNHEY and CDR2 SVGAGI. DNA of the CDR3: TGTGCCAGCAGTTACCTAGGACCATACGGCGAGCAGTACTTC. This gives the protein CASSYLGPYGEQYF.

CDR3 coding DNA: TGTGCCTGGAGTGTACGTGGAGCGGGAGCGACAGATACGCAGTATTTT. It translates to CAWSVRGAGATDTQYF. The chain couples TRBV30 to TRBJ2-3; 8 positions match TRBD2. After removal of 0 bases from V and 3 bases from J, the junction contained 8 bases not matched to a gene. This CDR3 contains 16 residues. The germline V gene has CDR1 GTSNPN and CDR2 SVGIG (reference sequence).

This chain links TRBV4-2 with TRBJ2-7; D might be TRBD1 or TRBD2, each matching 5 bases. Germline assignment: CDR1 LGHNA and CDR2 YNFKEQ. Trimming removed 4 bases from V and 6 bases from J, with 22 bases in between. The CDR3 has 16 residues. CDR3 residues: CASSLRGRGSRTEQYF. DNA for the CDR3: TGTGCCAGCAGCCTTCGGGGCCGGGGATCCCGGACCGAGCAGTACTTC.

The chain joins TRBV27 to TRBJ2-3, with no clear D. The CDR3 runs 17 residues. Between the trimmed V and J ends, which lost 0 bases and 2 bases, there was a span of 15 bases. Germline V gene data show CDR1 as MNHEY and CDR2 as SMNVEV (reference sequence). This CDR3 is CASSLSRLKGNTDTQYF. The CDR3 DNA is TGTGCCAGCAGTTTATCGAGGCTGAAAGGGAACACAGATACGCAGTATTTT.

V gene TRBV4-1 combines with J gene TRBJ1-2; 9 nucleotides line up with TRBD1. This CDR3 is built from 14 residues. The germline gives CDR1 MGHRA, CDR2 YSYEKL. V lost 3 bases, J lost 4 bases, and 3 bases stayed unmatched. This CDR3 reads CASSHSDRGYGYTF. The CDR3, as DNA: TGCGCCAGCAGCCACTCGGACAGGGGCTATGGCTACACCTTC.